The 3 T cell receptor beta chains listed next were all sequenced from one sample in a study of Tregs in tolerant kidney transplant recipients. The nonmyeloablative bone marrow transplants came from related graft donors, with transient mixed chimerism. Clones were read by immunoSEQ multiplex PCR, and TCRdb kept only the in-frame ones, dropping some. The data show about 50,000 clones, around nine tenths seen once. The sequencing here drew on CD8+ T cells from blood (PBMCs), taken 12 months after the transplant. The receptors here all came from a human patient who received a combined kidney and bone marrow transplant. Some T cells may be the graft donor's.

CDR3 nucleotides: TGTGCCAGCACCGAGAGACTAGCGGGGGCCAACACCGGGGAGCTGTTTTTT. Protein product: CASTERLAGANTGELFF. The V call is TRBV9, the J call TRBJ2-2; 12 positions agree with TRBD2. Trimming took 6 bases from V and 2 from J; bases not matched to a gene: 8. The V gene's germline CDR1 is SGDLS and CDR2 YYNGEE. The CDR3 has 17 residues.

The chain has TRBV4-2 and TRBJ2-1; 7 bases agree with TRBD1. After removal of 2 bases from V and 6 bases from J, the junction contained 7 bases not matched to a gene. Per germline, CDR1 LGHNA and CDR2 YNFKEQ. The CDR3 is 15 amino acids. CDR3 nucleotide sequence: TGTGCCAGCAGCCAACGGTGGACAGGCGCCAATGAGCAGTTCTTC. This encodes CASSQRWTGANEQFF.

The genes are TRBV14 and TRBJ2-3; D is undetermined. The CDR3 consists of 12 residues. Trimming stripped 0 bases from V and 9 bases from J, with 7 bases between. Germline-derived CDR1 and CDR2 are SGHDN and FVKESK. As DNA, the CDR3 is TGTGCCAGCAGCCAAGACTGGAGCACGCAGTATTTT. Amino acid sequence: CASSQDWSTQYF. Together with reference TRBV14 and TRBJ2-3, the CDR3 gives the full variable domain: EAGVTQFPSHSVIEKGQTVTLRCDPISGHDNLYWYRRVMGKEIKFLLHFVKESKQDESGMPNNRFLAERTGGTYSTLKVQPAELEDSGVYFCASSQDWSTQYFGPGTRLTVL.